This TCR beta chain was observed in a study of blood T cells in healthy people across ages. Study-level findings and limits: A roughly linear age-dependent decrease characterized TCR beta diversity per million T cells. Correlation between TCR beta diversity and naive T cell percentage was strong.

The authors drew 8.5 to 10 milliliters of peripheral blood from each donor. Alongside a J-beta primer mix, a sample-barcoded 5' primer served in a second PCR lasting roughly 6 to 11 cycles. A template-switch adaptor that had 12 random nucleotides put a tag on each cDNA molecule. Each CDR3 protein gets one entry after TCRdb re-called the 5' RACE reads with MiXCR. The table lists 600,000 to 1,000,000 distinct CDR3 sequences, 55% to 75% of them singletons. The CDR3 runs to 13 residues. The V segment lost 11 bases and the J segment 3 bases; nucleotides outside the gene matches: 7. CDR1 is SEHNR and CDR2 is FQNEAQ in the germline V gene (reference sequence). On this clonotype itself: Antigen unknown.

The specimen was blood. The origin of this receptor is a young man in good health. The chain employs TRBV7-9 and TRBJ2-3; the match to TRBD1 covers 8 bases. The CDR3 is CAGATGATDTQYF. CDR3 coding DNA: TGTGCCGGAGCGACAGGGGCTACAGATACGCAGTATTTT.